Listed below are T cell receptor beta chains from one sample, sequenced in a study of blood T cell repertoires in COVID-19. Only in-frame clones appear in the TCRdb table, and some are missing; sequencing was by immunoSEQ multiplex PCR. Among 250,000 to 300,000 clones listed, roughly 80% were seen once. The sequenced material came from PBMCs or T cells enriched from blood (not recorded which). These receptors were collected from a man aged 35-49 years who had been exposed to COVID-19. Each CDR3 is given with its conserved first and last residue. A D gene is named only where the DNA matches it firmly. Rows give clone size only sometimes, using once, few, many, or a class for an expanded clone.

j_call,d_call,clone_size,v_call,cdr3_aa,cdr3_nt
TRBJ2-2,TRBD1,-,TRBV27,CASRRLLRTGGNTGELFF,TGTGCCAGCAGACGCTTACTGAGGACAGGGGGGAACACCGGGGAGCTGTTTTTT
TRBJ2-2,-,few,TRBV7-3,CASSLQGTTGELFF,TGTGCCAGCAGCTTACAGGGGACCACCGGGGAGCTGTTTTTT
TRBJ2-1,-,-,TRBV6-5,CASSSSLWNEQFF,TGTGCCAGCAGTTCCTCACTATGGAATGAGCAGTTCTTC
TRBJ1-3,-,-,TRBV10-3,CATNIRPREDSGNTIYF,TGTGCCACCAATATTCGGCCGAGGGAAGACTCTGGAAACACCATATATTTT
TRBJ1-3,-,-,TRBV30,CAWSVRRDSGNTIYF,TGTGCCTGGAGTGTACGTAGAGACTCTGGAAACACCATATATTTT
TRBJ2-7,TRBD1,-,TRBV28,CASSYPDRGAYEQYF,TGTGCCAGCAGCTACCCCGACAGGGGGGCCTACGAGCAGTACTTC
TRBJ2-3,TRBD2,few,TRBV7-6,CASTPQAGERSDTQYF,TGTGCCAGCACCCCCCAGGCGGGAGAGAGGTCAGATACGCAGTATTTT
TRBJ2-2,TRBD2,once,TRBV5-1,CASSLGLAGVGTGELFF,TGCGCCAGCAGCTTAGGACTAGCGGGAGTCGGGACCGGGGAGCTGTTTTTT
TRBJ2-7,-,-,TRBV12-3/TRBV12-4,CASSRELSYEQYF,TGTGCCAGCTCACGGGAGTTGAGCTACGAGCAGTACTTC
TRBJ1-5,-,-,TRBV7-8,CASSLRPQGLSGNQPQHF,TGTGCCAGCAGCTTGCGTCCTCAGGGGCTCTCCGGCAATCAGCCCCAGCATTTT
TRBJ2-1,-,once,TRBV20-1,CSASRPGLGGNGNEQFF,TGCAGTGCTAGTCGGCCGGGGTTAGGGGGAAATGGGAATGAGCAGTTCTTC
TRBJ2-1,TRBD2,-,TRBV29-1,CSVEAGAGYNEQFF,TGCAGCGTTGAAGCGGGAGCGGGGTACAATGAGCAGTTCTTC
TRBJ2-5,-,-,TRBV6-5,CASSSNSETQYF,TGTGCCAGCAGTTCCAATAGCGAGACCCAGTACTTC
TRBJ1-4,-,-,TRBV18,CASSPPGNEKLFF,TGTGCCAGCTCACCCCCCGGTAATGAAAAACTGTTTTTT
TRBJ2-7,TRBD1,few,TRBV4-1,CASSQFVGTGSYEQYF,TGCGCCAGCAGCCAATTCGTCGGGACAGGTTCTTACGAGCAGTACTTC
TRBJ2-1,TRBD2,-,TRBV11-1,CASSFTSGKDNEQFF,TGTGCCAGCAGCTTTACTAGCGGGAAAGACAATGAGCAGTTCTTC
TRBJ2-7,-,-,TRBV6-5,CASILLGREQYF,TGTGCCAGCATTTTATTGGGCCGGGAGCAGTACTTC